The rows below give T cell receptor beta chains drawn from one sample of a study of blood T cell repertoires in COVID-19. The protocol was immunoSEQ multiplex PCR, while the TCRdb copy is restricted to in-frame clones and leaves out a portion. The sample has 170,000 or so clones, 80% to 90% seen once. Sample: peripheral blood. The source is a man aged 18 to 30 who had recovered from COVID-19. CDR3s include the opening cysteine and the closing phenylalanine or tryptophan. A D gene is named only where the DNA matches it firmly. Not all rows give a size; the values are once, few, many and, for expanded clones, a class.

CDR3 length,clone size,J gene,V gene,D gene,CDR3 protein,CDR3 DNA
15,.,TRBJ2-5,TRBV28,TRBD2,CASSPPGGRAGTQYF,TGTGCCAGCAGCCCCCCCGGGGGGAGGGCCGGGACCCAGTACTTC
16,.,TRBJ1-5,TRBV7-2,TRBD1,CASSLEDRVANQPQHF,TGTGCCAGCAGCTTAGAGGACAGGGTAGCAAATCAGCCCCAGCATTTT
14,once,TRBJ2-3,TRBV10-2,.,CASSEAGGTDTQYF,TGCGCCAGCAGTGAGGCGGGCGGGACAGATACGCAGTATTTT
13,once,TRBJ1-1,TRBV28,.,CASSPRGDTEAFF,TGTGCCAGCAGCCCCAGGGGCGACACTGAAGCTTTCTTT
15,.,TRBJ2-7,TRBV7-2,.,CASSLADSSYYEQYF,TGTGCCAGCAGCTTAGCGGATAGCAGTTACTACGAGCAGTACTTC
17,.,TRBJ1-3,TRBV9,TRBD1,CASSLDRGLLSGNTIYF,TGTGCCAGCAGCCTCGACAGGGGGCTTCTATCTGGAAACACCATATATTTT
15,.,TRBJ1-1,TRBV5-5,TRBD1,CASSMTGYLNTEAFF,TGTGCCAGCAGCATGACAGGGTATTTGAACACTGAAGCTTTCTTT
14,.,TRBJ1-2,TRBV10-3,.,CAISDGSGRHGYTF,TGTGCCATCAGTGATGGGTCGGGGAGGCATGGCTACACCTTC
16,.,TRBJ2-1,TRBV9,TRBD2,CASSDQAGGPFDEQFF,TGTGCCAGCAGCGACCAAGCGGGAGGCCCGTTCGATGAGCAGTTCTTC
11,.,TRBJ2-3,TRBV10-3,.,CAISVSNTQYF,TGTGCCATCAGCGTGAGTAATACGCAGTATTTT
16,.,TRBJ1-3,TRBV18,.,CASSPHAAGSGNTIYF,TGTGCCAGCTCACCTCATGCGGCGGGCTCTGGAAACACCATATATTTT
16,.,TRBJ1-2,TRBV6-1,.,CASSAAGGGGLRGYTF,TGTGCCAGCAGTGCTGCGGGGGGCGGGGGGCTCAGGGGCTACACCTTC
12,.,TRBJ2-7,TRBV5-4,.,CASSYLGREQYF,TGTGCCAGCAGTTACCTAGGTCGAGAGCAGTACTTC
13,.,TRBJ1-1,TRBV29-1,TRBD1,CSGRTGANTEAFF,TGCAGCGGAAGGACAGGGGCCAACACTGAAGCTTTCTTT